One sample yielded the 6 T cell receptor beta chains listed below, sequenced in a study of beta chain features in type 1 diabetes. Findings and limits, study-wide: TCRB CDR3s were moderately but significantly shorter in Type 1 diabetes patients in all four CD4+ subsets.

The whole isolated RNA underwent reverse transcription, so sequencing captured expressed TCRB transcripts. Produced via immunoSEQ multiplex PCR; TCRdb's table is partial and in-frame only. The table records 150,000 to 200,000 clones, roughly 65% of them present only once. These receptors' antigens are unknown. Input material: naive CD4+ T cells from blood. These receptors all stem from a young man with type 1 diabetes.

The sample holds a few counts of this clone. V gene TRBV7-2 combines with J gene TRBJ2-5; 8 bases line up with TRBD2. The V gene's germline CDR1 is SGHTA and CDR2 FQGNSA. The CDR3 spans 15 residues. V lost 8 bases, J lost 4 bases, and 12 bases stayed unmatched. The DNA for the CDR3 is TGTGCCAGCTCCGCTAGCGGGCAACCCCGAGAGACCCAGTACTTC. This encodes CASSASGQPRETQYF. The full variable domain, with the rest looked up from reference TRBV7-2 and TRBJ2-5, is GAGVSQSPSNKVTEKGKDVELRCDPISGHTALYWYRQSLGQGLEFLIYFQGNSAPDKSGLPSDRFSAERTGGSVSTLTIQRTQQEDSAVYLCASSASGQPRETQYFGPGTRLLVL.

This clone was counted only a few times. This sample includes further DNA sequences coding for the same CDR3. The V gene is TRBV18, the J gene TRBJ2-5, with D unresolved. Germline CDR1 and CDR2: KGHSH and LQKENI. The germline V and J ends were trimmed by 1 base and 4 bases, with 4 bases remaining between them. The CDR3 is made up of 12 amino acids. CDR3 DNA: TGTGCCAGCTCACCACGCGGAGAGACCCAGTACTTC. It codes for CASSPRGETQYF. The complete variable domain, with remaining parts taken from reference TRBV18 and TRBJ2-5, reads NAGVMQNPRHLVRRRGQEARLRCSPMKGHSHVYWYRQLPEEGLKFMVYLQKENIIDESGMPKERFSAEFPKEGPSILRIQQVVRGDSAAYFCASSPRGETQYFGPGTRLLVL.

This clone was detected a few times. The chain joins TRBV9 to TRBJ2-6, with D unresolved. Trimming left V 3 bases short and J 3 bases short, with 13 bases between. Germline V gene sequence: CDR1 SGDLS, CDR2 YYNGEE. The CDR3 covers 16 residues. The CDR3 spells CASSDVPGRGANVLTF. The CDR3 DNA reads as TGTGCCAGCAGCGACGTACCCGGCCGTGGGGCCAACGTCCTGACTTTC.

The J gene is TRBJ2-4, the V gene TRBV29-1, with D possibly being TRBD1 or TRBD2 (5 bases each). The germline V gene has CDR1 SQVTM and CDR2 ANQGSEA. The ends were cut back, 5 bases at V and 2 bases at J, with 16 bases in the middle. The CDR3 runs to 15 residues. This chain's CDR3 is CSVQGAPGSKNIQYF. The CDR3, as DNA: TGCAGCGTTCAAGGGGCCCCGGGGTCCAAAAACATTCAGTACTTC.

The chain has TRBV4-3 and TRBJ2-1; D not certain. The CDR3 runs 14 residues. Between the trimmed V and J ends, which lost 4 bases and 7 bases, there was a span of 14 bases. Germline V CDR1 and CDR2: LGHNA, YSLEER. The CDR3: CASSLHPPRNEQFF. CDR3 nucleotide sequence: TGCGCCAGCAGCCTCCATCCACCGAGGAATGAGCAGTTCTTC.

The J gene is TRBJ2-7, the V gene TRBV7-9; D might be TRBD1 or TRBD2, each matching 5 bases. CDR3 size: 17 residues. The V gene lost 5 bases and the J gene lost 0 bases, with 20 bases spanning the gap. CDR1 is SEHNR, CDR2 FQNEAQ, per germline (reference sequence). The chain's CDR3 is CASSSNSGTVSSYEQYF. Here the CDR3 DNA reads TGTGCCAGCAGCAGTAACTCCGGGACGGTGAGCTCCTACGAGCAGTACTTC.